What follows are 23 T cell receptor beta chains derived from one specimen sequenced in a study of cytomegalovirus exposure and HLA in healthy donors. Use of 60 Vbeta and 13 Jbeta primers characterized the PCR. Sequencing used immunoSEQ multiplex PCR; TCRdb keeps in-frame clones, though not all of them. The sample comprises 150,000 to 180,000 clones, approximately 80% of which are singletons, and about 13% rests with the top ten. Source material: PBMCs. These receptors all stem from a man aged 30-40 years in good health and CMV-seropositive.

The chain joins TRBV5-5 to TRBJ2-6, with TRBD1 matching over 8 bases. Germline V gene lookup returns CDR1 SGHKS and CDR2 YYEKEE (reference sequence). The CDR3 has 14 residues. The trim removed 3 bases at V and 9 bases at J, leaving 5 bases unmatched. The chain's CDR3 is CASSSTGTGNVLTF. For the CDR3, the DNA is TGTGCCAGCAGCTCGACGGGGACAGGCAACGTCCTGACTTTC.

J is TRBJ2-6 and V is TRBV10-2; D not certain. V lost 6 bases to trimming and J lost 0 bases, with 9 bases between them. This CDR3 is built from 15 residues. Germline CDR1 WSHSY, CDR2 SAAADI. This CDR3 reads CASRKRDSGANVLTF. For the CDR3, the DNA is TGCGCCAGCAGGAAACGCGACTCTGGGGCCAACGTCCTGACTTTC.

In this sample, this clone turned up once. The V and J genes are TRBV6-1 and TRBJ2-5, with TRBD1 matching over 8 bases. Germline V CDR1 and CDR2: MNHNS, SASEGT. Unmatched junction bases numbered 6, after V lost 3 bases and J lost 3 bases. This CDR3 spans 15 amino acids. The CDR3 coding sequence is TGTGCCAGCAGTGATCAGGGGGCTGTTGAAGAGACCCAGTACTTC. Amino acids: CASSDQGAVEETQYF.

CDR3 sequence reads: CASSILPGVGYTF. In DNA, the CDR3 is TGTGCCAGTAGTATTCTCCCGGGGGTTGGCTACACCTTC. The V gene is TRBV19, the J gene TRBJ1-2; tentatively, D is TRBD1 (5 bases). The germline V and J ends were trimmed by 3 bases and 7 bases, with 12 bases remaining between them. This CDR3 comprises 13 residues. Germline V gene lookup returns CDR1 LNHDA and CDR2 SQIVND (reference sequence).

The rearrangement uses TRBV6-6 and TRBJ2-3; a weak D match, TRBD1 (6 bases). V dropped 4 bases and J dropped 0 bases, with 11 bases sitting between them. CDR3 length: 15 residues. Germline V gene sequence: CDR1 MNHNY, CDR2 SVGAGI (reference sequence). In nucleotides, the CDR3 is TGTGCCAGCAGTTCATCAGGGGAGAGCACAGATACGCAGTATTTT. Amino acids: CASSSSGESTDTQYF.

The rearrangement links TRBV7-9 to TRBJ2-7, with TRBD1 matching 8 bases. Germline CDR1 and CDR2: SEHNR and FQNEAQ (reference sequence). The CDR3 is 13 residues long. The V gene end was trimmed by 1 base and the J gene end by 13 bases; junction bases not matched to a gene: 9. CDR3 in amino acids: CASSLDQEGQDYF. The CDR3 DNA sequence: TGTGCCAGCAGCTTAGATCAGGAGGGACAGGATTACTTC. The entire variable domain, with the rest obtained from reference TRBV7-9 and TRBJ2-7, is as follows: DTGVSQNPRHKITKRGQNVTFRCDPISEHNRLYWYRQTLGQGPEFLTYFQNEAQLEKSRLLSDRFSAERPKGSFSTLEIQRTEQGDSAMYLCASSLDQEGQDYFGPGTRLTVT.

The chain links TRBV7-6 to TRBJ2-3; TRBD2 might be the D (6 bases). The CDR3 has 16 amino acids. Germline assignment: CDR1 SGHVS and CDR2 FNYEAQ. Trimming took 1 base from V and 0 from J, leaving 11 bases between them. CDR3 loop: CASSLVGGTSTDTQYF. The CDR3 bases are TGTGCCAGCAGCTTAGTCGGCGGGACTAGCACAGATACGCAGTATTTT.

This chain connects TRBV6-5 to TRBJ2-3; D not certain. CDR1 MNHEY and CDR2 SVGAGI come from the germline V gene. Trimming shortened V by 7 bases and J by 0 bases, and 11 bases separated the two germline ends. The CDR3 is made up of 14 amino acids. This CDR3 reads CASMSRSSTDTQYF. The DNA for the CDR3 is TGTGCCAGCATGTCGCGATCTAGCACAGATACGCAGTATTTT.

In its sample, this clone was seen once. V gene TRBV4-1 combines with J gene TRBJ2-3, with unresolved D. CDR3 size: 16 residues. The V gene's germline CDR1 is MGHRA and CDR2 YSYEKL. V lost 0 bases to trimming and J lost 0 bases, with 10 bases between them. CDR3 sequence: CASSQDVFPSTDTQYF. DNA of the CDR3: TGCGCCAGCAGCCAAGATGTATTCCCTAGCACAGATACGCAGTATTTT.

This chain joins TRBV6-5 and TRBJ2-5; the match to TRBD1 covers 7 bases. The V and J ends lost 6 bases and 4 bases, in that order; junction bases with no gene match: 5. Germline V gene lookup returns CDR1 MNHEY and CDR2 SVGAGI. CDR3 length: 13 residues. The CDR3 is CASSLDRVETQYF. The CDR3 nucleotides read TGTGCCAGCAGCCTAGACAGGGTAGAGACCCAGTACTTC.

V gene TRBV11-3 combines with J gene TRBJ2-2, with D tentatively TRBD1 (6 bases). The CDR3 runs to 13 residues. Deletions cut 6 bases from V and 3 bases from J, with 8 bases between. The germline V gene encodes CDR1 SGHNT and CDR2 YENEEA. The chain's CDR3 is CASSDRYTGELFF. The CDR3 nucleotides are TGTGCCAGCAGTGACAGGTACACCGGGGAGCTGTTTTTT.

The rearrangement joins TRBV27 to TRBJ2-7; possibly TRBD1 for D (5 bases). CDR3 size: 15 residues. The germline CDR1 and CDR2 sequences are MNHEY and SMNVEV (reference sequence). V lost 0 bases and J 5 bases, leaving 14 bases between the germline ends. Here the CDR3 DNA reads TGTGCCAGCAGTTTATCGGTAGGGGAATACGACGAGCAGTACTTC. Its protein is CASSLSVGEYDEQYF.

The chain recombines TRBV27 with TRBJ1-5; the D gene is possibly TRBD1 (5 bases). The CDR3 sequence is 13 residues long. Germline loops: CDR1 MNHEY, CDR2 SMNVEV (reference sequence). Between the trimmed V and J ends, which lost 8 bases and 4 bases, there was a span of 12 bases. DNA of the CDR3: TGTGCCAGCCGACCAGGGCGGAATCAGCCCCAGCATTTT. Protein sequence: CASRPGRNQPQHF.

The chain uses TRBV2 and TRBJ1-4; weak D call: TRBD1 (6 bases). V lost 4 bases and J 0 bases, leaving 12 bases between the germline ends. The CDR3 totals 16 residues. Germline V gene data show CDR1 as SNHLY and CDR2 as FYNNEI. This CDR3 reads CASSAWTVPTNEKLFF. CDR3 DNA sequence: TGTGCCAGCAGTGCATGGACAGTTCCAACTAATGAAAAACTGTTTTTT. Full variable domain (missing parts from reference TRBV2 and TRBJ1-4): EPEVTQTPSHQVTQMGQEVILRCVPISNHLYFYWYRQILGQKVEFLVSFYNNEISEKSEIFDDQFSVERPDGSNFTLKIRSTKLEDSAMYFCASSAWTVPTNEKLFFGSGTQLSVL.

This chain joins TRBV6-5 and TRBJ2-1; D gene uncertain. Germline values: CDR1 MNHEY, CDR2 SVGAGI. The CDR3 is 13 amino acids. V was trimmed by 2 bases and J by 6 bases, leaving 8 bases between them. CDR3 coding DNA: TGTGCCAGCAGTTACGGGCAGCTCAATGAGCAGTTCTTC. Protein sequence: CASSYGQLNEQFF.

Notes on this clone: At one boundary the junction diverges from the germline segment, which might be a read error. The V and J genes are TRBV7-7 and TRBJ2-2; maybe TRBD1 (5 bases). In germline, CDR1 is SSHAT, CDR2 FNYEAQ (reference sequence). The CDR3 extends over 13 amino acids. CDR3 bases: TGTGCTAGCAGCTTATCAGGGACCGGGGAGCTGTTTTTT. Its translation is CASSLSGTGELFF.

This chain connects TRBV18 to TRBJ2-1; D gene unclear. Trimming cost V 3 bases and J 5 bases, with 5 bases left between them. Per germline, CDR1 KGHSH and CDR2 LQKENI. The length of the CDR3 is 12 residues. DNA of the CDR3: TGTGCCAGCTCACCCACTAACAATGAGCAGTTCTTC. This sequence encodes CASSPTNNEQFF.

This clone appeared a single time. This rearrangement joins TRBV6-4 to TRBJ2-5; 12 bases fit TRBD2. The end of the DNA fits TRBJ2-7 better, so the J call may be wrong. The germline V gene encodes CDR1 MRHNA and CDR2 SNTAGT. This CDR3 has 17 amino acids. Here the CDR3 DNA reads TGTGCCAGCAGTGATAGGGGGCCTAGCGGGAGGGGGTACGAGCAGTACTTC. It encodes CASSDRGPSGRGYEQYF.

J is TRBJ2-3 and V is TRBV7-2; 9 nucleotides line up with TRBD2. The CDR3 is made up of 15 amino acids. Germline CDR1 is SGHTA and CDR2 is FQGNSA. After removal of 5 bases from V and 2 bases from J, the junction contained 5 bases not matched to a gene. CDR3 protein: CASSPLAGNTDTQYF. The CDR3 DNA reads as TGTGCCAGCAGCCCGCTAGCGGGAAACACAGATACGCAGTATTTT.

The rearrangement uses TRBV27 and TRBJ1-5; no reliable D call. The CDR3 loop spans 15 amino acids. Germline values: CDR1 MNHEY, CDR2 SMNVEV (reference sequence). Between the trimmed V and J ends, which lost 5 bases and 2 bases, there was a span of 13 bases. In nucleotides, the CDR3 is TGTGCCAGCAGTCCTGGACCGAGGGGCAATCAGCCCCAGCATTTT. Translated, it gives CASSPGPRGNQPQHF.

This chain joins TRBV7-6 and TRBJ2-3; 10 nucleotides line up with TRBD2. This CDR3 is 16 amino acids long. The germline CDR1 and CDR2 sequences are SGHVS and FNYEAQ. V was clipped by 3 bases and J by 5 bases; unmatched bases: 8. The CDR3 loop reads CASSFPAGGPEDTQYF. Here the CDR3 DNA reads TGTGCCAGCAGCTTTCCAGCGGGAGGGCCTGAAGATACGCAGTATTTT.

The chain employs TRBV6-6 and TRBJ2-5; maybe TRBD2 (6 bases). The CDR3 consists of 13 residues. Trimming took off 4 bases at V and 5 bases at J, with 11 bases between the two ends. Germline V gene data show CDR1 as MNHNY and CDR2 as SVGAGI (reference sequence). CDR3 residues: CASSSTSWETQYF. The CDR3 nucleotides are TGTGCCAGCAGTTCGACTAGTTGGGAGACCCAGTACTTC.

The chain joins TRBV19 to TRBJ1-1; TRBD1 might be the D (5 bases). The CDR3 has 15 amino acids. V was cut by 1 base and J by 10 bases, with 19 bases left in between. CDR1 LNHDA and CDR2 SQIVND come from the germline V gene (reference sequence). The CDR3 loop reads CASSIVLDRGSGAFF. CDR3 nucleotide sequence: TGTGCCAGTAGTATAGTCCTCGATAGGGGTTCCGGAGCTTTCTTT. Based on the CDR3 plus reference TRBV19 and TRBJ1-1, the full variable domain is DGGITQSPKYLFRKEGQNVTLSCEQNLNHDAMYWYRQDPGQGLRLIYYSQIVNDFQKGDIAEGYSVSREKKESFPLTVTSAQKNPTAFYLCASSIVLDRGSGAFFGQGTRLTVV.